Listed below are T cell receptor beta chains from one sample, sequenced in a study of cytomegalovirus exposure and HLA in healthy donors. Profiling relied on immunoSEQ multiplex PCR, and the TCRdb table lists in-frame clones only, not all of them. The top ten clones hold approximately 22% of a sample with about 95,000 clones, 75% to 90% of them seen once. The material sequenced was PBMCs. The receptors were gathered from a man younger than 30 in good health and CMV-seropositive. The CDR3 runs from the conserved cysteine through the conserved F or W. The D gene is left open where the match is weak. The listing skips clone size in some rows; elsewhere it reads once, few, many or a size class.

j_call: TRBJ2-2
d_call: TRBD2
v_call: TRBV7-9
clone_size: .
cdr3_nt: TGTGCCAGCATCACCCTAGCGGGAGGAACCGGGGAGCTGTTTTTT
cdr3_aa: CASITLAGGTGELFF

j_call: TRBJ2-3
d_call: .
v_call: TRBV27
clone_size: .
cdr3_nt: TGTGCCAGCAGTTTTTTGGACAGATTTAGCACAGATACGCAGTATTTT
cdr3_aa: CASSFLDRFSTDTQYF

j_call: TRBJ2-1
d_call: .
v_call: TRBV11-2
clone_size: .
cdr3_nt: TGTGCCAGCAGCTTAGATAATCTTCCCTCAACATGGCAGTTCTTC
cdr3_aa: CASSLDNLPSTWQFF

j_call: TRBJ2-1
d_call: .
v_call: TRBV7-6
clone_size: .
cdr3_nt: TGTGCCAGCAGCTTATTTGAGAGTCACAATGAGCAGTTCTTC
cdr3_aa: CASSLFESHNEQFF

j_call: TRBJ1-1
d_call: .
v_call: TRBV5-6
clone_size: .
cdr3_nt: TGTGCCAGCAGCTTGGGACTCGGAGTGGCTGAAGCTTTCTTT
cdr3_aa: CASSLGLGVAEAFF

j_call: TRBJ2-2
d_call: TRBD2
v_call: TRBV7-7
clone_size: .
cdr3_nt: TGTGCCAGCAGTCCAAGACTAGCCCCGCCCGGGGAGCTGTTTTTT
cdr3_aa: CASSPRLAPPGELFF

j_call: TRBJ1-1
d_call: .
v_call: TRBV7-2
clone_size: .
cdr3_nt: TGTGCCAGCAGCTTGCGACAGCAACTTGAAGCTTTCTTT
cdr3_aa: CASSLRQQLEAFF

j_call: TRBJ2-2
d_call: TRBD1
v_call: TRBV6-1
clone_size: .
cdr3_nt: TGTGCCAGCAGTGAACGTAGGACAGGGGGCACCGGGGAGCTGTTTTTT
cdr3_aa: CASSERRTGGTGELFF

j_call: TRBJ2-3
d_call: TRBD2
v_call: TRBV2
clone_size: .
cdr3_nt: TGTGCCAGCAGCGTCCTGGGCCGACTAGCGGGAGGCACAGATACGCAGTATTTT
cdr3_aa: CASSVLGRLAGGTDTQYF

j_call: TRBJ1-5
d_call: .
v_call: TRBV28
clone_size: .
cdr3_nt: TGTGCCAGCAGTTCTTGGGGGCGGTGGAATCAGCCCCAGCATTTT
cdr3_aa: CASSSWGRWNQPQHF

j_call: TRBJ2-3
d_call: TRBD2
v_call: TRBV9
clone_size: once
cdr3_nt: TGTGCCAGCAGCGTAGCCCCGGGACTAGTTCTCCCAGATACGCAGTATTTT
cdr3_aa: CASSVAPGLVLPDTQYF

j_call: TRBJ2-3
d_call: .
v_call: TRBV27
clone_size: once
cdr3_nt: TGTGCCAGCAGTTTAGTGGGAGTGGGCACAGATACGCAGTATTTT
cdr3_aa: CASSLVGVGTDTQYF

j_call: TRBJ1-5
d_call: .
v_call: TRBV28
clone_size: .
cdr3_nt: TGTGCCAGCAGTTTACCCCTTTTTAGCAATCAGCCCCAGCATTTT
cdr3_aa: CASSLPLFSNQPQHF

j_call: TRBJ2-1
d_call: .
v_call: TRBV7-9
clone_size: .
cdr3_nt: TGTGCCAGCAGCTTAGGAAGCCCTAATGAGCAGTTCTTC
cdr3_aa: CASSLGSPNEQFF

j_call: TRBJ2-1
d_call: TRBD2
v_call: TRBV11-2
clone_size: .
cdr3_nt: TGTGCCAGCAGCTTAGCGAGCGGGACCCAGTTCTTC
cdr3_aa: CASSLASGTQFF

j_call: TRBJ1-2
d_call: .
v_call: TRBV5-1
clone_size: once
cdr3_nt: TGCGCCAGCAGCTTGTCGGGAGTGGTCTATGGCTACACCTTC
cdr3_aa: CASSLSGVVYGYTF

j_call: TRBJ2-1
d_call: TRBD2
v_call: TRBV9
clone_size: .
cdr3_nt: TGTGCCAGCAGCGTAGCGGGGGGCTCCTACAATGAGCAGTTCTTC
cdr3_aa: CASSVAGGSYNEQFF

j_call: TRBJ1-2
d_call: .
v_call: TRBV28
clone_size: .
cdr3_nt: TGTGCCAGCAGTCTTGCCACTTCCTTCTATGGCTACACCTTC
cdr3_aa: CASSLATSFYGYTF

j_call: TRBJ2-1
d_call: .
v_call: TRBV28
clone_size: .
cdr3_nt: TGTGCCAGCAGTTCCAGGGCCAGGCCCTACAATGAGCAGTTCTTC
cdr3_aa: CASSSRARPYNEQFF

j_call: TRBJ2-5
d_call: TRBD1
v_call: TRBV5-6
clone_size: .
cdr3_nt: TGTGCCAGCAGCTATACAGGGGAACACCAAGAGACCCAGTACTTC
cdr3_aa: CASSYTGEHQETQYF

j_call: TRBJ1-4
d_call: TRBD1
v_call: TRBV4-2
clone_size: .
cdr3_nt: TGTGCCAGCAGCCCTCCGACAGGGGAGGACGAAAAACTGTTTTTT
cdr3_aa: CASSPPTGEDEKLFF

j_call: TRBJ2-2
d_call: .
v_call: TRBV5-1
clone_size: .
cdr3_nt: TGCGCCAGCAGCTTAGAACCGCAGGGCGCCGGGGAGCTGTTTTTT
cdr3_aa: CASSLEPQGAGELFF

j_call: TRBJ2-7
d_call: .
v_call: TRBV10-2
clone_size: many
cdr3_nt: TGCGCCAGCAGCGCGGTGGGGGGCTACGAGCAGTACTTC
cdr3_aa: CASSAVGGYEQYF

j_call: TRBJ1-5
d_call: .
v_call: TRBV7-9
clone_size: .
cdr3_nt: TGTGCCAGCAGTTCGGGGAATCAGCCCCAGCATTTT
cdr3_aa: CASSSGNQPQHF

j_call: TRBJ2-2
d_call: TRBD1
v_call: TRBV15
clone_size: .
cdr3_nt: TGTGCCACCAGCAGACCTCGGACAGGGGCGGGCGGGGAGCTGTTTTTT
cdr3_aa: CATSRPRTGAGGELFF

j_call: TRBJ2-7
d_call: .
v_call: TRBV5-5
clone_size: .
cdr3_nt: TGTGCCAGCAGCTTGTCGGGGGGCGGTGGGTACGAGCAGTACTTC
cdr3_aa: CASSLSGGGGYEQYF

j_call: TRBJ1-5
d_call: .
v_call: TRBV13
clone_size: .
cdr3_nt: TGTGCCAGCAGCTTAGGCCAGGGTGTGCCCCAGCATTTT
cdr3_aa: CASSLGQGVPQHF

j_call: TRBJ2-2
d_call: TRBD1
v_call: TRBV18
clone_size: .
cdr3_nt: TGTGCCAGCTCACCGAGGGACAGTGGAACCGGGGAGCTGTTTTTT
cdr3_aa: CASSPRDSGTGELFF

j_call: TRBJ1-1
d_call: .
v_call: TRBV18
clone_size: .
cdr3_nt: TGTGCCAGCTCACCCCGACAGGAGAACACTGAAGCTTTCTTT
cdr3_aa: CASSPRQENTEAFF

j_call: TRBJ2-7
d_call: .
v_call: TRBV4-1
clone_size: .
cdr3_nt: TGCGCCAGCAGCCAAGAGGAGGGACTGGTAGCCTACGAGCAGTACTTC
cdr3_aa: CASSQEEGLVAYEQYF

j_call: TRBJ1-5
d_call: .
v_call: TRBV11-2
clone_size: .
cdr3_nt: TGTGCCAGCAGCAGACAGGTATCGGATCAGCCCCAGCATTTT
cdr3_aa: CASSRQVSDQPQHF

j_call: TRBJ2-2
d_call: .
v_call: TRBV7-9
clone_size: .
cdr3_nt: TGTGCCAGCAGTTACAACAGTGGGGAGCTGTTTTTT
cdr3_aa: CASSYNSGELFF

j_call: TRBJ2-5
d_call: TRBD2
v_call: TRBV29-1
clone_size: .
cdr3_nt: TGCAGCGTTGAGGGAGGGACGGAGACCCAGTACTTC
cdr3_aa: CSVEGGTETQYF

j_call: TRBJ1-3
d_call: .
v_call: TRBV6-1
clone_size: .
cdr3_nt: TGTGCCAGCAGTGAAGCGCCGGGGGGGAGAAACACCATATATTTT
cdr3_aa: CASSEAPGGRNTIYF

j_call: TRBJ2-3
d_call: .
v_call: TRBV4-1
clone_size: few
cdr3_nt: TGCGCCAGCAGCCCCGGCGGCCTAGCGACAGATACGCAGTATTTT
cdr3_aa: CASSPGGLATDTQYF

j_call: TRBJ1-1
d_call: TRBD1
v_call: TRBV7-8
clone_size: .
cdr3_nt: TGTGCCAGCAGCGCTAGGACAGGGAGCCGTGAAGCTTTCTTT
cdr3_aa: CASSARTGSREAFF

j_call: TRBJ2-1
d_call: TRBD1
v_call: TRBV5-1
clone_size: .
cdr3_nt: TGCGCCAGCAGCTACCAGGGGGCCATCTACAATGAGCAGTTCTTC
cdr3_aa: CASSYQGAIYNEQFF

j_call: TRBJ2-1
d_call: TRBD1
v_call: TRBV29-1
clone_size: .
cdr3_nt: TGCAGCGTTGAAGATCCCGGGACAGGGTCCTACAATGAGCAGTTCTTC
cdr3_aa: CSVEDPGTGSYNEQFF